A selection of T cell receptor beta chains follows, all from one sample in a study of blood T cell repertoires in COVID-19. This table comes from immunoSEQ multiplex PCR, and its TCRdb copy is limited to in-frame clones, with some not included. The sample comprises about 210,000 clones, about 83% of which are singletons, and approximately 8% rests with the top ten. The sequencing input was peripheral blood. Receptor source: a woman aged 50 to 65 with active or convalescent COVID-19. Each CDR3 is given with its conserved first and last residue. The D gene is left open where the match is weak. Expanded clones get a size class; other rows say once, few or many, or leave the size out.

>.|14|TRBV2|TRBJ2-7|.
TGTGCCAGCACTTCCGGTGAGGGTCCCTACGAGCAGTACTTC
CASTSGEGPYEQYF
>.|14|TRBV29-1|TRBJ2-1|TRBD2
TGCAGCGCCTCCGGGACTAGCGGGCTCTGGGAGCAGTTCTTC
CSASGTSGLWEQFF
>.|14|TRBV28|TRBJ2-5|.
TGTGCCAGCAGTCCCCTAGGGAGGTGGGAGACCCAGTACTTC
CASSPLGRWETQYF
>.|15|TRBV19|TRBJ2-2|.
TGTGCCAGTAGTATCAGTCAGTTACACACCGGGGAGCTGTTTTTT
CASSISQLHTGELFF
>.|14|TRBV2|TRBJ1-1|TRBD1
TGTGCCAGCAGTATACAGGGGGCGCGGGCTGAAGCTTTCTTT
CASSIQGARAEAFF
>.|14|TRBV11-2|TRBJ1-6|TRBD1
TGTGCCAGCAGCTTGACAGGGGGCAATTCACCCCTCCACTTT
CASSLTGGNSPLHF
>.|15|TRBV18|TRBJ1-3|.
TGTGCCAGCTCACCAGGGGGGAACTCTGGAAACACCATATATTTT
CASSPGGNSGNTIYF
>.|13|TRBV5-6|TRBJ2-3|.
TGTGCCAGCAGCTTTCTCGGCACAGATACGCAGTATTTT
CASSFLGTDTQYF
>.|14|TRBV19|TRBJ1-4|.
TGTGCCAGTAGTATGGGACTACGCAATGAAAAACTGTTTTTT
CASSMGLRNEKLFF
>.|15|TRBV4-2|TRBJ1-4|TRBD1
TGTGCCAGCAGCTATCAGGGACAGGCGAATGAAAAACTGTTTTTT
CASSYQGQANEKLFF
>.|15|TRBV7-9|TRBJ1-2|.
TGTGCCAGCATCCCAGGGTCCGGGGGTAACTATGGCTACACCTTC
CASIPGSGGNYGYTF
>.|14|TRBV27|TRBJ1-1|.
TGTGCCAGCAGTTTTAACATTTTGGACACTGAAGCTTTCTTT
CASSFNILDTEAFF
>few|15|TRBV2|TRBJ1-6|.
TGTGCCAGCAGCCCGACCGGGGCCTATAATTCACCCCTCCACTTT
CASSPTGAYNSPLHF
>.|14|TRBV5-6|TRBJ1-1|.
TGTGCCAGCAGGGGGAGGGGTCGTGAGACTGAAGCTTTCTTT
CASRGRGRETEAFF
>.|15|TRBV5-1|TRBJ2-3|TRBD1
TGCGCCAGTAAACACCGGGACAGGGAAACAGATACGCAGTATTTT
CASKHRDRETDTQYF
>once|16|TRBV9|TRBJ1-4|TRBD1
TGTGCCAGCAGCGTAGGTGGACAGGGGGCGAGGGAAAAACTGTTTTTT
CASSVGGQGAREKLFF
>.|15|TRBV10-2|TRBJ2-1|TRBD1
TGCGCCAGCAGTGAGTCGGGACAGGGGGGCCACGAGCAGTTCTTC
CASSESGQGGHEQFF
>.|15|TRBV5-1|TRBJ2-3|TRBD1
TGCGCCAGCAGCTTGGGACAGGGGGCAACAGATACGCAGTATTTT
CASSLGQGATDTQYF
>.|18|TRBV2|TRBJ1-6|.
TGTGCCAGCAGTGGAGCGCGGAACTCTTTCTCCTATAATTCACCCCTCCACTTT
CASSGARNSFSYNSPLHF
>few|15|TRBV19|TRBJ1-5|.
TGTGCCAGTAGCAGCCGTGCAGGAGCGGGTCAGCCCCAGCATTTT
CASSSRAGAGQPQHF
>.|15|TRBV4-1|TRBJ2-7|.
TGCGCCAGCAGCCAAGCCCTAGGGACATCCTACGAGCAGTACTTC
CASSQALGTSYEQYF
>.|14|TRBV2|TRBJ2-1|TRBD2
TGTGCCAGCAGTGTGGCTAGCGGGGGAGGTGCGCAGTTCTTC
CASSVASGGGAQFF
>.|16|TRBV19|TRBJ2-4|TRBD1
TGTGCCACCCAACAGGGGGCCGCTAGAGCCAAAAACATTCAGTACTTC
CATQQGAARAKNIQYF
>.|15|TRBV7-3|TRBJ1-1|.
TGTGCCAGCAGCTTGTTTGGGCTGGAGAACACTGAAGCTTTCTTT
CASSLFGLENTEAFF
>.|16|TRBV25-1|TRBJ2-7|TRBD2
TGTGCCAGCAGTGAATCGACTAGCGGGATCATCTACGAGCAGTACTTC
CASSESTSGIIYEQYF
>.|16|TRBV6-1|TRBJ1-2|.
TGTGCCAGCAGTGAAGCGGGGCAGGGTATGATGTATGGCTACACCTTC
CASSEAGQGMMYGYTF
>.|14|TRBV19|TRBJ1-6|TRBD1
TGTGCCAGTACCCGGACAGGGAAAAATTCACCCCTCCACTTT
CASTRTGKNSPLHF
>.|15|TRBV5-1|TRBJ1-3|TRBD1
TGCGCCAGCAGCTGGGGACAGATCTCTGGAAACACCATATATTTT
CASSWGQISGNTIYF
>few|15|TRBV2|TRBJ1-5|.
TGTGCCAGCAGGAAAGAGGCGTATAGCAATCAGCCCCAGCATTTT
CASRKEAYSNQPQHF
>.|18|TRBV27|TRBJ2-3|TRBD2
TGTGCCAGCAGTGCCGGACTAGCGGGAGGGCCCGGTCTAGATACGCAGTATTTT
CASSAGLAGGPGLDTQYF
>.|13|TRBV28|TRBJ1-1|.
TGTGCCAGCAGTTCGACAGGGAACACTGAAGCTTTCTTT
CASSSTGNTEAFF
>.|14|TRBV10-3|TRBJ1-1|TRBD1
TGTGCCATCACCTCAGGGGGTGGCCCCACTGAAGCTTTCTTT
CAITSGGGPTEAFF
>.|14|TRBV2|TRBJ1-5|.
TGTGCCAGCAGTCACGGAGCAATGAGAGCGCCCCAGCATTTT
CASSHGAMRAPQHF
>.|19|TRBV18|TRBJ2-1|TRBD2
TGTGCCAGCTCACCACCCGGACTAGCGGGGGGACTACTCAAGGATGAGCAGTTCTTC
CASSPPGLAGGLLKDEQFF
>.|15|TRBV4-1|TRBJ1-5|.
TGCGCCAGCAGCCCCCGGGTACAGGGCAATCAGCCCCAGCATTTT
CASSPRVQGNQPQHF
>.|15|TRBV5-1|TRBJ2-3|TRBD1
TGCGCCAGCAGCTTGCCCAGACAGGGAACAGATACGCAGTATTTT
CASSLPRQGTDTQYF
>.|15|TRBV5-4|TRBJ1-4|TRBD1
TGTGCCAGCAGCAGAGACGGGACAGCCAATGAAAAACTGTTTTTT
CASSRDGTANEKLFF
>.|15|TRBV4-1|TRBJ2-1|TRBD2
TGCGCCAGCAGCCAAGATGCGGGAGGTTACAATGAGCAGTTCTTC
CASSQDAGGYNEQFF
>.|14|TRBV19|TRBJ1-4|.
TGTGCCAGTAGTTTGCGCGAGTTTCCGGAAAAACTGTTTTTT
CASSLREFPEKLFF
>.|11|TRBV12-5|TRBJ2-4|.
TGTGCTAGTGGTTCCGCGGGACGGCAGTACTTC
CASGSAGRQYF
>.|13|TRBV5-1|TRBJ2-3|.
TGCGCCAGCAGCTTGACAGGGCCAGATACGCAGTATTTT
CASSLTGPDTQYF
>.|17|TRBV5-3|TRBJ2-1|TRBD2
TGTGCCTTGCCGAGGCGGGGGGCCGACAGCTCCTACAATGAGCAGTTCTTC
CALPRRGADSSYNEQFF
>once|15|TRBV6-5|TRBJ2-1|TRBD2
TGTGCCAGCAGTTCTGAAGCGGGAGCGGGGTATGAGCAGTTCTTC
CASSSEAGAGYEQFF
>.|15|TRBV7-9|TRBJ1-1|TRBD1
TGTGCCAGCAAGATGGGGGGACAGGCTAACACTGAAGCTTTCTTT
CASKMGGQANTEAFF
>.|18|TRBV5-1|TRBJ2-2|TRBD1
TGCGCCAGCAGCCGGGAGGGACAGGGGGCTGTGAACACCGGGGAGCTGTTTTTT
CASSREGQGAVNTGELFF
>.|14|TRBV15|TRBJ1-5|.
TGTGCCACCAGCCTATCTAGTAGCAATCAGCCCCAGCATTTT
CATSLSSSNQPQHF
>.|15|TRBV2|TRBJ1-5|.
TGTGCCAGCAGGCCGCGGGGTCCGAGGGATCAGCCCCAGCATTTT
CASRPRGPRDQPQHF
>once|14|TRBV6-4|TRBJ2-2|.
TGTGCCGCCCGAAGAGACAGCAACACCGGGGAGCTGTTTTTT
CAARRDSNTGELFF
>.|15|TRBV11-2|TRBJ1-6|.
TGTGCCAGCAGCTTAGGCGCAGTAGCTAATTCACCCCTCCACTTT
CASSLGAVANSPLHF